This T cell receptor beta chain came from a study of siplizumab effects on memory and regulatory T cells. General study points: With siplizumab, mappable alloreactive CD4+ clones averaged about 70% Treg-derived, versus around 28% in controls. Proliferating Tregs from siplizumab cultures lacked functional confirmation of suppression. Naive T cells looked more diverse than memory cells and looked like major alloresponse contributors. Naive versus memory phenotype went unassigned for roughly 75-97% of proliferating CD4+ or CD8+ clones.

Clones were read by immunoSEQ multiplex PCR, and TCRdb kept only the in-frame ones, dropping some. The data show fewer than 85,000 clones, about 87% seen once. Concerning this clone: What it binds is unknown.

Trimming took 4 bases from V and 4 from J, leaving 15 bases between them. The CDR3 has 15 amino acids. Germline assignment: CDR1 SGHDT and CDR2 YYEEEE. This chain uses TRBV5-6 with TRBJ2-1, with a tentative D call TRBD2 (6 bases). The specimen sequenced was Tregs sorted from blood. This receptor was taken from a human donor in good health. The CDR3 DNA reads as TGTGCCAGCAGCCCCGGGCCCGGGGGTTACAATGAGCAGTTCTTC. Protein: CASSPGPGGYNEQFF.